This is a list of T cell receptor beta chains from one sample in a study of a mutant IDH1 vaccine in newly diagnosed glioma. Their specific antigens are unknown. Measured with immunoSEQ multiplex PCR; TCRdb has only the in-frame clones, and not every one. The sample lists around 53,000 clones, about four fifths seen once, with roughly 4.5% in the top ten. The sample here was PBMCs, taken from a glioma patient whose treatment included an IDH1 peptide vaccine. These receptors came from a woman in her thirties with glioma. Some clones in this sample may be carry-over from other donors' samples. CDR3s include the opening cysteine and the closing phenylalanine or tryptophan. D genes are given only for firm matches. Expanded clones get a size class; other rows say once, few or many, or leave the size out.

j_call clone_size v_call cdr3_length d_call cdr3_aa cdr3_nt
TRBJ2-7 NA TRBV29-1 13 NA CSVEMRDDYEQYF TGCAGCGTTGAAATGCGGGACGACTACGAGCAGTACTTC
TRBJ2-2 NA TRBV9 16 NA CASSVGPGINTGELFF TGTGCCAGCAGCGTAGGTCCGGGAATAAACACCGGGGAGCTGTTTTTT
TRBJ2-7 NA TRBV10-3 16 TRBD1 CAISESGQGGRYEQYF TGTGCCATCAGTGAGTCGGGACAGGGGGGTCGGTACGAGCAGTACTTC
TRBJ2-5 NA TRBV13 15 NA CASSLGSGGSETQYF TGTGCCAGCAGCTTAGGGTCAGGGGGGTCGGAGACCCAGTACTTC
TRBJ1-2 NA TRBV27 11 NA CASSPLYGYTF TGTGCCAGCAGTCCCCTCTATGGCTACACCTTC
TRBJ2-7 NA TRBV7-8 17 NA CASSPDRVWSLSYEQYF TGTGCCAGCAGCCCCGATAGGGTGTGGAGCCTCTCCTACGAGCAGTACTTC
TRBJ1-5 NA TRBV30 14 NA CAWSVRGSNQPQHF TGTGCCTGGAGTGTACGGGGAAGCAATCAGCCCCAGCATTTT
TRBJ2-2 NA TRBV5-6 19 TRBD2 CASSPTGLAGVLGTGELFF TGTGCCAGCAGCCCAACGGGGCTAGCGGGAGTTTTGGGCACCGGGGAGCTGTTTTTT
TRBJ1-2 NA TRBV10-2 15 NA CASSESVVPTYGYTF TGCGCCAGCAGTGAGTCGGTTGTACCGACCTATGGCTACACCTTC
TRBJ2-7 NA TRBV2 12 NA CASMRLDYEQYF TGTGCCAGCATGCGGCTAGACTACGAGCAGTACTTC
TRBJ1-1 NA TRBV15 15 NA CATSMGALLNTEAFF TGTGCCACCAGCATGGGGGCCCTACTTAACACTGAAGCTTTCTTT
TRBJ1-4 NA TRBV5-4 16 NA CASSLVPEATNEKLFF TGTGCCAGCAGCTTGGTGCCGGAAGCAACTAATGAAAAACTGTTTTTT
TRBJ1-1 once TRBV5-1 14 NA CASSITGSGTEAFF TGCGCCAGCAGCATCACAGGGTCGGGCACTGAAGCTTTCTTT
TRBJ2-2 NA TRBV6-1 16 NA CASSAERSGDTGELFF TGTGCCAGCAGTGCCGAACGATCAGGGGACACCGGGGAGCTGTTTTTT
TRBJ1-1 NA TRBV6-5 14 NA CASTSRRPNTEAFF TGTGCCAGCACCTCCCGGCGACCTAACACTGAAGCTTTCTTT
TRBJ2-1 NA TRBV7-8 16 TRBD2 CASSPGLAGGGGEQFF TGTGCCAGCAGCCCCGGACTAGCGGGAGGCGGCGGCGAGCAGTTCTTC
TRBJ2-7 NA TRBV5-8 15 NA CASSLAVQGGNEQYF TGTGCCAGCAGCTTGGCTGTACAGGGTGGCAACGAGCAGTACTTC
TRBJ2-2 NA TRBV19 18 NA CASSTSWGGDLDTGELFF TGTGCCAGTAGTACATCTTGGGGCGGAGACCTCGACACCGGGGAGCTGTTTTTT
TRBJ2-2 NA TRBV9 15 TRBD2 CASSLSGSVSGELFF TGTGCCAGCAGCCTTAGCGGGAGTGTCTCCGGGGAGCTGTTTTTT
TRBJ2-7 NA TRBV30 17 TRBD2 CAFYGLAAPEGTYEQYF TGTGCCTTTTACGGACTAGCGGCCCCGGAGGGTACCTACGAGCAGTACTTC
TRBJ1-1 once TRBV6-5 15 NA CASSYSKGMNTEAFF TGTGCCAGCAGTTACTCGAAAGGAATGAACACTGAAGCTTTCTTT
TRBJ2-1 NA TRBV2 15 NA CASSGGGGPRNEQFF TGTGCCAGCAGTGGTGGCGGAGGCCCTAGGAATGAGCAGTTCTTC
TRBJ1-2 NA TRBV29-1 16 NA CSVEGRGTGATRGYTF TGCAGCGTTGAAGGCAGGGGCACGGGGGCCACTAGAGGCTACACCTTC
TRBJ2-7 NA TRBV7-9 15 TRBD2 CASSLVGLAGDEQYF TGTGCCAGCAGCTTAGTGGGACTAGCGGGCGACGAGCAGTACTTC
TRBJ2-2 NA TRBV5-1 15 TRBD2 CASSRVAGNTGELFF TGCGCCAGCAGTCGGGTAGCGGGTAACACCGGGGAGCTGTTTTTT
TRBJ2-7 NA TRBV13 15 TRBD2 CASSLDGEGRYEQYF TGTGCCAGCAGCTTAGATGGGGAGGGCCGATACGAGCAGTACTTC
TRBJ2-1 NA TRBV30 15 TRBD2 CAWTSGRASQTEQFF TGTGCCTGGACTAGCGGGAGGGCCTCCCAGACTGAGCAGTTCTTC